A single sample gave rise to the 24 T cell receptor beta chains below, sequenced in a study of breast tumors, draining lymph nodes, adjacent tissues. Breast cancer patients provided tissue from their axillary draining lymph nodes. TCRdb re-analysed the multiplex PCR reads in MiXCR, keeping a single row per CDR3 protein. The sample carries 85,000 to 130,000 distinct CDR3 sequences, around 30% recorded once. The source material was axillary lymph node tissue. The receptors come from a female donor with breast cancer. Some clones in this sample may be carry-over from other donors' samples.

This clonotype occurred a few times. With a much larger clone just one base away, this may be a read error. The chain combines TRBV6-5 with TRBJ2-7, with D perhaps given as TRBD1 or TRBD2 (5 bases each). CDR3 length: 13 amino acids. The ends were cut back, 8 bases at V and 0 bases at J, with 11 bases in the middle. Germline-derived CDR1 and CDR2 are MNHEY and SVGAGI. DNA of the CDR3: TGTGCCAGCGGCCCAGGGACCTCCTACGAGCAGTACTTC. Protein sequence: CASGPGTSYEQYF.

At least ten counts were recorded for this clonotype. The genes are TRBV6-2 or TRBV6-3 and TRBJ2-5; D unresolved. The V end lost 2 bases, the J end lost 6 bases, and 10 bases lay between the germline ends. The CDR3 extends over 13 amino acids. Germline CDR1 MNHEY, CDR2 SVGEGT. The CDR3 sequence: CASSYADMKTQYF. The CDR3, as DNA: TGTGCCAGCAGTTACGCCGATATGAAGACCCAGTACTTC.

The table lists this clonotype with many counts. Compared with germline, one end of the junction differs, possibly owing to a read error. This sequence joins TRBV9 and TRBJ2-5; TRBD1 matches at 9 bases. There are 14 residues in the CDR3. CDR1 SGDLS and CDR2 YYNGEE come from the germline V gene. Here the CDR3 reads CASSTTGGGETQSF. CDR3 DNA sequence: TGTGCCAGCAGCACTACAGGGGGCGGAGAGACCCAGTCCTTC.

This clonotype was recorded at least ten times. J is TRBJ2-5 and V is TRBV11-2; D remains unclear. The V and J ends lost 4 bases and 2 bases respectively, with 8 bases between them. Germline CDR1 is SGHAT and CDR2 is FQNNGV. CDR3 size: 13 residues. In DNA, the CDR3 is TGTGCCAGCAGCTCGGCGAGACAAGAGACCCAGTACTTC. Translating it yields CASSSARQETQYF.

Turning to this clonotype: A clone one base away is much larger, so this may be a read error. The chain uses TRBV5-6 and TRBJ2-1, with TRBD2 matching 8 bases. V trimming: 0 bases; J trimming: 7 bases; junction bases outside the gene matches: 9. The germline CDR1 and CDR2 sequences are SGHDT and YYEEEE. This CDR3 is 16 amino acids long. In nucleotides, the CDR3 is TGTGCCAGCAGCTTGGCCGGTACCGGGAGGGAGAATGAGCAGTTCTTC. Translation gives CASSLAGTGRENEQFF.

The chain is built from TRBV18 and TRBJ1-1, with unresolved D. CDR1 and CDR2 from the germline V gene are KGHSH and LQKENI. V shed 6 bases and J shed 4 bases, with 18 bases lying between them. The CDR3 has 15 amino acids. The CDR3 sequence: CASSLRGGLGTEAFF. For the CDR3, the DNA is TGTGCCAGCTCCCTTCGGGGAGGTTTGGGCACTGAAGCTTTCTTT.

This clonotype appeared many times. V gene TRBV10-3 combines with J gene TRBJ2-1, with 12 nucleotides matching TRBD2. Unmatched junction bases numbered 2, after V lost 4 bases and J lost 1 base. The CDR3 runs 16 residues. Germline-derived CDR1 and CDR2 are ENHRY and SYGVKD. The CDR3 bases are TGTGCCATCAGTGGGACTAGCGGGGCGTCCTACAATGAGCAGTTCTTC. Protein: CAISGTSGASYNEQFF.

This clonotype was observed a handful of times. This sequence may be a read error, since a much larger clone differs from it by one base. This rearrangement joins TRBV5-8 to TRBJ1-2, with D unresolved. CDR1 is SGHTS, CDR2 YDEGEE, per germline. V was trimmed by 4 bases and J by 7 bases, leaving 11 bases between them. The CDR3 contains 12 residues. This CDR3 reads CASSPRASGYTF. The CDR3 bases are TGTGCCAGCAGCCCACGGGCCTCTGGCTACACCTTC.

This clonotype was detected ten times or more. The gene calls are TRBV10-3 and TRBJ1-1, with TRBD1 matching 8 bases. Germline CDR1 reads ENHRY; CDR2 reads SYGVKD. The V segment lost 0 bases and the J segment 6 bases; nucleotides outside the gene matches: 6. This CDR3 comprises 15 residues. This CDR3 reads CAISESRGHQSEAFF. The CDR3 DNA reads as TGTGCCATCAGTGAGTCCAGGGGGCATCAGTCTGAAGCTTTCTTT.

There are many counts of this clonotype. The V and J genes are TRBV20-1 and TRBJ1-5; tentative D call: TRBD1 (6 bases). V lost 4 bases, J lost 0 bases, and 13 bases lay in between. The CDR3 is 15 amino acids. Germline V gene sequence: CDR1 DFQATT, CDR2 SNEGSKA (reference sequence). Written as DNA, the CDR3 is TGCAGTGCTAAAGCAGGGGCCGTTAGCAATCAGCCCCAGCATTTT. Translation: CSAKAGAVSNQPQHF.

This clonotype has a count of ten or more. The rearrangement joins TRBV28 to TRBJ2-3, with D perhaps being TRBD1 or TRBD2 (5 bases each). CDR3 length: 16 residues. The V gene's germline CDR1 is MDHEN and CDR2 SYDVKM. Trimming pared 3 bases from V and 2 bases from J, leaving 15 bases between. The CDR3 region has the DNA TGTGCCAGCAGTTTTTGGGGTCAGGGAGACACAGATACGCAGTATTTT. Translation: CASSFWGQGDTDTQYF.

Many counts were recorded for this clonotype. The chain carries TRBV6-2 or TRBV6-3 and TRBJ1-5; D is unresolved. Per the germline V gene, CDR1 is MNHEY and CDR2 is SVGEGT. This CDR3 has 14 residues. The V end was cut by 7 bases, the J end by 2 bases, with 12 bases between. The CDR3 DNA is TGTGCCAGCAAGGATCCTGGAGGCAATCAGCCCCAGCATTTT. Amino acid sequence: CASKDPGGNQPQHF.

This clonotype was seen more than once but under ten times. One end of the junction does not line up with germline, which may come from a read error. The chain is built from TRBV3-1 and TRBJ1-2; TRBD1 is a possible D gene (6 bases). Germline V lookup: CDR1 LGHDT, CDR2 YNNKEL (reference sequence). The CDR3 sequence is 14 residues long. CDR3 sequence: CASSQGQGPWGYAF. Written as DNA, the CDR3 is TGCGCCAGCAGCCAGGGTCAGGGGCCGTGGGGCTACGCCTTC.

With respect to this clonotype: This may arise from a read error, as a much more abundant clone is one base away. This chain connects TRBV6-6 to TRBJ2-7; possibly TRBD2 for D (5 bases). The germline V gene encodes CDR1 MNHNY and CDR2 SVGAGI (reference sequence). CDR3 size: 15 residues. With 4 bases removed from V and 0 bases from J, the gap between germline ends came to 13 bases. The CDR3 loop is CASSSSSGHSYEQYF. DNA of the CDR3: TGTGCCAGCAGTTCCTCGAGCGGCCACTCCTACGAGCAGTACTTC.

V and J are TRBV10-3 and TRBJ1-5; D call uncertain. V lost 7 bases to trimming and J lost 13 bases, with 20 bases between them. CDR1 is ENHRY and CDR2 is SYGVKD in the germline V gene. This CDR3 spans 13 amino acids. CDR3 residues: CAIIAPQLWLQHF. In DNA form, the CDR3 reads TGTGCCATCATCGCTCCCCAACTATGGCTACAGCATTTT.

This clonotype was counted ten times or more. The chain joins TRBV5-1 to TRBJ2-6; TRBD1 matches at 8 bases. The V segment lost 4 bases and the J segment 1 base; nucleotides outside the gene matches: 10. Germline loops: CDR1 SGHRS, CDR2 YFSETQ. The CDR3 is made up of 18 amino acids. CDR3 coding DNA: TGCGCCAGCAGCCGGTGGGACAGGCGGACGTCTGGGGCCAACGTCCTGACTTTC. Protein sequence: CASSRWDRRTSGANVLTF.

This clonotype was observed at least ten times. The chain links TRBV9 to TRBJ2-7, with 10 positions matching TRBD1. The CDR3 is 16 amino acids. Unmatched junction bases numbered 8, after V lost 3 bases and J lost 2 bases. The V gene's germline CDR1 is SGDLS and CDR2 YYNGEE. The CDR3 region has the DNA TGTGCCAGCAGCGGTAGAGGGGACAGGGGCCCCTACGAGCAGTACTTC. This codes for CASSGRGDRGPYEQYF.

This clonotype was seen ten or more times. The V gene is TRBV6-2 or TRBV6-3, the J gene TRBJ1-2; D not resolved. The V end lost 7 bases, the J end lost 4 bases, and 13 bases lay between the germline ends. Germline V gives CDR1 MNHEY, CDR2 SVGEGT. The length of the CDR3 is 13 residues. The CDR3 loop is CASNPTPGYGYTF. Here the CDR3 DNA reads TGTGCCAGCAACCCGACGCCAGGCTATGGCTACACCTTC.

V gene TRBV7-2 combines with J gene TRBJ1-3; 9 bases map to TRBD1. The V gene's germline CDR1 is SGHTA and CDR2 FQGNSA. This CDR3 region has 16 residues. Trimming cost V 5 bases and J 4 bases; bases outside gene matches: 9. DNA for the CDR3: TGTGCCAGCAGCCCACGGACAGGGGAATTCGGAAACACCATATATTTT. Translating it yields CASSPRTGEFGNTIYF.

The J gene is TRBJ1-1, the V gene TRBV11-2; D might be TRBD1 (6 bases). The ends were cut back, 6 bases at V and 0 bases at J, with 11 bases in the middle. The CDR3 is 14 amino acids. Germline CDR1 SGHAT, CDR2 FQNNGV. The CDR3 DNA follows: TGTGCCAGCAGTGGGACACAGATGAACACTGAAGCTTTCTTT. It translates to CASSGTQMNTEAFF.

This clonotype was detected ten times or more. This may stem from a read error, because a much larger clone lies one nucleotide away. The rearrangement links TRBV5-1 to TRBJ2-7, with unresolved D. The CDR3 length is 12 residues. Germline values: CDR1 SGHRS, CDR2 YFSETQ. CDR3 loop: CASSLGSYEHYF. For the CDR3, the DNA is TGCGCCAGCAGCTTGGGGTCCTACGAGCACTACTTC.

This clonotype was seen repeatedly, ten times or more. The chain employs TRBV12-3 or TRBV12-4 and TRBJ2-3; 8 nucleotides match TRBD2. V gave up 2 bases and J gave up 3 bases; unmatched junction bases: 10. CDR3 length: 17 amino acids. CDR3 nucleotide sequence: TGTGCCAGCAGTTTACAATCGGCGGGGGGTGGGACAGATACGCAGTATTTT. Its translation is CASSLQSAGGGTDTQYF.

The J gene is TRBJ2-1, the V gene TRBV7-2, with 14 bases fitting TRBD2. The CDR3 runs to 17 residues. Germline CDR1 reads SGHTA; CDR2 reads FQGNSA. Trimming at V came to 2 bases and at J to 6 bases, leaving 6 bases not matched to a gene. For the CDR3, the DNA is TGTGCCAGCAGCTTACATACCGGGACTAGCGGGAGCAATGAGCAGTTCTTC. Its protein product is CASSLHTGTSGSNEQFF.

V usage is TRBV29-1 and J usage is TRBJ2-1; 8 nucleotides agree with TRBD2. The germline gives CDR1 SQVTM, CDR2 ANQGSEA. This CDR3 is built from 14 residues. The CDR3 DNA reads TGCGCCGTTTACGGGGGGGCGTCCTACAATGAGCAGTTCTTC. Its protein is CAVYGGASYNEQFF.